Listed here are 24 T cell receptor beta chains from one sample, sequenced in a study of blood T cell repertoires in COVID-19. Data came from immunoSEQ multiplex PCR; TCRdb stores just in-frame clones and leaves some out. The sample holds some 75,000 clones, roughly 91% seen once. Sequencing was done on a sample of peripheral blood. These receptors were taken from a man between 60 and 75 years old with acute or convalescent COVID-19.

This clone was counted a few times. The rearrangement uses TRBV19 and TRBJ1-2, with no clear D. Deletions cut 5 bases from V and 6 bases from J, with 13 bases between. The germline V gene has CDR1 LNHDA and CDR2 SQIVND (reference sequence). This CDR3 spans 13 amino acids. The CDR3 DNA follows: TGTGCCAGTAGTCTGGCCTCCCTGGATGGCTACACCTTC. It yields the protein CASSLASLDGYTF.

This clone was counted only a few times. The chain recombines TRBV6-2 or TRBV6-3 with TRBJ1-2; no reliable D call. V was pared by 0 bases and J by 4 bases, with 9 bases between. Germline CDR1 and CDR2: MNHEY and SVGEGT. The CDR3 loop spans 14 amino acids. CDR3 sequence reads: CASSYSARSYGYTF. The CDR3 DNA reads TGTGCCAGCAGTTACTCGGCCAGGTCCTATGGCTACACCTTC.

The rearrangement links TRBV7-2 to TRBJ1-1, with TRBD1 identical over 8 bases. CDR1 SGHTA and CDR2 FQGNSA come from the germline V gene. V trimming: 5 bases; J trimming: 8 bases; junction bases outside the gene matches: 10. CDR3 size: 14 residues. The CDR3 sequence: CASSLQKDRVEAFF. The CDR3 region has the DNA TGTGCCAGCAGCCTACAAAAGGACAGGGTGGAAGCTTTCTTT. The full variable domain, in which reference TRBV7-2 and TRBJ1-1 provide the parts outside the CDR3, is GAGVSQSPSNKVTEKGKDVELRCDPISGHTALYWYRQSLGQGLEFLIYFQGNSAPDKSGLPSDRFSAERTGGSVSTLTIQRTQQEDSAVYLCASSLQKDRVEAFFGQGTRLTVV.

The count of this clone is one. The chain carries TRBV11-2 and TRBJ2-2, with D perhaps matching TRBD2 (5 bases). The CDR3 covers 15 residues. Between the trimmed V and J ends, which lost 2 bases and 5 bases, there was a span of 12 bases. CDR1 SGHAT and CDR2 FQNNGV come from the germline V gene. The CDR3 is CASSLSRDWTGELFF. CDR3 nucleotide sequence: TGTGCCAGCAGCTTATCCCGGGATTGGACCGGGGAGCTGTTTTTT.

In this sample, this clone turned up a few times. V gene TRBV3-1 (or the pseudogene TRBV3-2) combines with J gene TRBJ1-2; D ambiguous. The germline gives CDR1 LGHDT, CDR2 YNNKEL (reference sequence). V lost 4 bases, J lost 4 bases, and 16 bases lay in between. This CDR3 is 15 amino acids long. The CDR3 DNA follows: TGTGCCAGCAGCCCCTCCAGCGGGGAGCGCTATGGCTACACCTTC. Residues: CASSPSSGERYGYTF.

This rearrangement joins TRBV28 to TRBJ2-7, with TRBD1 matching 8 bases. With V trimmed by 10 bases and J by 0 bases, 5 bases remained unmatched. CDR3 length: 13 amino acids. Germline CDR1 reads MDHEN; CDR2 reads SYDVKM. The chain's CDR3 is CATGQGYSYEQYF. Written as DNA, the CDR3 is TGTGCCACAGGACAGGGATACTCCTACGAGCAGTACTTC.

V is TRBV7-2 and J is TRBJ1-5, with D possibly TRBD1 on 5 matching bases. With 4 bases removed from V and 6 bases from J, the gap between germline ends came to 10 bases. Germline values: CDR1 SGHTA, CDR2 FQGNSA. The CDR3 loop spans 13 amino acids. CDR3 sequence reads: CASSWTRAQPQHF. For the CDR3, the DNA is TGTGCCAGCAGCTGGACACGAGCTCAGCCCCAGCATTTT.

The chain uses TRBV23-1 and TRBJ1-2; D is unresolved. TRBV23-1 is an open reading frame whose function is uncertain. CDR3 length: 12 amino acids. Trimming stripped 8 bases from V and 4 bases from J, with 11 bases between. The DNA of the CDR3 is TGCGCCAGCCCACCCGAGGGCTATGGCTACACCTTC. It is translated as CASPPEGYGYTF.

Only one count was recorded for this clone. The chain employs TRBV25-1 and TRBJ2-2, with 8 bases that match TRBD1. The CDR3 contains 16 residues. The junction had 8 bases not matched to a gene; V was cut back by 6 bases and J by 2 bases. Germline V gene lookup returns CDR1 MGHDK and CDR2 SYGVNS. The DNA of the CDR3 is TGTGCCAGCAGCCCCCCCGGGACAGGAAACACCGGGGAGCTGTTTTTT. Encoded protein: CASSPPGTGNTGELFF. Looking up the rest from reference TRBV25-1 and TRBJ2-2 gives the full variable domain: EADIYQTPRYLVIGTGKKITLECSQTMGHDKMYWYQQDPGMELHLIHYSYGVNSTEKGDLSSESTVSRIRTEHFPLTLESARPSHTSQYLCASSPPGTGNTGELFFGEGSRLTVL.

The V call is TRBV19, the J call TRBJ1-2; 7 bases agree with TRBD1. The V gene's germline CDR1 is LNHDA and CDR2 SQIVND (reference sequence). This CDR3 is built from 14 residues. Unmatched junction bases numbered 4, after V lost 4 bases and J lost 2 bases. The CDR3 loop reads CASSTPGQNYGYTF. The CDR3 nucleotides are TGTGCCAGTAGTACTCCGGGACAGAACTATGGCTACACCTTC.

The CDR3 sequence is CASSLGRLAGGLGTDTQYF. CDR3 DNA sequence: TGTGCCAGCAGCTTAGGGCGACTAGCGGGGGGGCTGGGAACAGATACGCAGTATTTT. This chain uses TRBV7-3 with TRBJ2-3; 14 nucleotides match TRBD2. This CDR3 is built from 19 residues. Germline V gene lookup returns CDR1 SGHTA and CDR2 FQGTGA. V shed 2 bases and J 3 bases; nucleotides not matched to a gene: 10.

This chain connects TRBV10-1 to TRBJ2-3, with 9 positions matching TRBD2. After removal of 0 bases from V and 2 bases from J, the junction contained 3 bases not matched to a gene. The CDR3 length is 16 residues. Germline CDR1 and CDR2: WNHNN and SYGVQD (reference sequence). CDR3 coding DNA: TGCGCCAGCAGTGAGTCTAGCGGGGGAATCACAGATACGCAGTATTTT. Amino acid sequence: CASSESSGGITDTQYF.

The sample holds one count of this clone. The chain carries TRBV7-3 and TRBJ2-7; TRBD1 agrees at 8 bases. The CDR3 is made up of 13 amino acids. Germline lookup yields CDR1 SGHTA and CDR2 FQGTGA. V lost 5 bases to trimming and J lost 5 bases; unmatched junction nucleotides: 5. The CDR3 nucleotides are TGTGCCAGCAGCCCGGGACAGGTCCACGAGCAGTACTTC. Its protein product is CASSPGQVHEQYF. Looking up the rest from reference TRBV7-3 and TRBJ2-7 gives the full variable domain: GAGVSQTPSNKVTEKGKYVELRCDPISGHTALYWYRQSLGQGPEFLIYFQGTGAADDSGLPNDRFFAVRPEGSVSTLKIQRTERGDSAVYLCASSPGQVHEQYFGPGTRLTVT.

The rearrangement joins TRBV19 to TRBJ2-1; 10 nucleotides align to TRBD1. CDR1 is LNHDA and CDR2 is SQIVND in the germline V gene (reference sequence). The CDR3 has 14 residues. V gave up 7 bases and J gave up 7 bases; unmatched junction bases: 7. As DNA, the CDR3 is TGTGCCAGTACCGGGACAGGGGTCACTAATGAGCAGTTCTTC. Translated: CASTGTGVTNEQFF.

The chain has TRBV3-1 (or the pseudogene TRBV3-2) and TRBJ2-3; 8 bases map to TRBD2. J lost 2 bases, V lost 0 bases, and 7 bases had no gene match. Germline V gene data show CDR1 as LGHDT and CDR2 as YNNKEL (reference sequence). The CDR3 spans 17 residues. The CDR3 here is CASSQEGGGPNTDTQYF. CDR3 bases: TGTGCCAGCAGCCAAGAGGGCGGGGGGCCGAACACAGATACGCAGTATTTT.

V gene TRBV27 combines with J gene TRBJ1-6; possibly TRBD1 for D (5 bases). The CDR3 loop spans 12 amino acids. Germline CDR1 MNHEY, CDR2 SMNVEV (reference sequence). The V end lost 3 bases, the J end lost 11 bases, and 8 bases lay between the germline ends. In DNA form, the CDR3 reads TGTGCCAGCAGTTTCAGGGAAGCACCCCTCCACTTT. Residues: CASSFREAPLHF.

The genes are TRBV7-3 and TRBJ2-1, with D perhaps matching TRBD1 (6 bases). The V gene lost 1 base and the J gene lost 7 bases, with 14 bases spanning the gap. The length of the CDR3 is 15 residues. Germline CDR1 and CDR2: SGHTA and FQGTGA. The DNA of the CDR3 is TGTGCCAGCAGCTTAAAGGCAGGGGAGATGAATGAGCAGTTCTTC. The encoded protein is CASSLKAGEMNEQFF.

This chain uses TRBV4-2 with TRBJ1-5, with TRBD1 matching over 9 bases. Germline CDR1 is LGHNA and CDR2 is YNFKEQ. The CDR3 loop spans 18 amino acids. Germline trimming cut 0 bases from V and 0 bases from J; bases unmatched to any gene: 6. CDR3 nucleotides: TGTGCCAGCAGCCAAGATCTTGACAGGGGGGATAGCAATCAGCCCCAGCATTTT. Translating gives CASSQDLDRGDSNQPQHF.

The J gene is TRBJ2-3, the V gene TRBV5-1; 8 nucleotides align to TRBD1. The germline V gene encodes CDR1 SGHRS and CDR2 YFSETQ. CDR3 length: 15 residues. Losses at the gene ends were 8 bases for V and 0 bases for J; bases not matched to a gene: 8. The CDR3 here is CARRTGPGSTDTQYF. DNA for the CDR3: TGCGCCAGGAGGACAGGGCCGGGGAGCACAGATACGCAGTATTTT.

By sample share, this clone is medium-sized (0.01 to 0.1%). The rearrangement uses TRBV19 and TRBJ2-7, with a possible D match to TRBD1 (6 bases). Germline V gene data show CDR1 as LNHDA and CDR2 as SQIVND (reference sequence). The CDR3 runs to 14 residues. With 6 bases removed from V and 2 bases from J, the gap between germline ends came to 14 bases. CDR3 DNA: TGTGCCAGTAGGGATTACGCAGGGGCCTACGAGCAGTACTTC. It encodes CASRDYAGAYEQYF.

The CDR3 bases are TGTGCCAGCAGCTTGGGGGGAAACACGAGGGCGGGCGAGCAGTACTTC. Its protein is CASSLGGNTRAGEQYF. The rearrangement joins TRBV5-5 to TRBJ2-7; a possible D gene is TRBD2 (5 bases). The CDR3 is made up of 16 amino acids. The germline V gene has CDR1 SGHKS and CDR2 YYEKEE (reference sequence). Trimming removed 0 bases at V and 6 bases at J, with 19 bases between.

The CDR3 spells CASSWDSVSEQYF. CDR3 DNA sequence: TGTGCCAGCAGCTGGGACAGCGTGTCCGAGCAGTACTTC. The chain employs TRBV7-9 and TRBJ2-7; 7 nucleotides match TRBD1. This CDR3 has 13 residues. With V trimmed by 4 bases and J by 6 bases, 6 bases remained unmatched. Germline loops: CDR1 SEHNR, CDR2 FQNEAQ (reference sequence).

This chain uses TRBV5-6 with TRBJ2-5; the match to TRBD2 covers 10 bases. The CDR3 is made up of 16 amino acids. Trimming removed 3 bases from V and 4 bases from J; junction bases left unmatched: 9. Per germline, CDR1 SGHDT and CDR2 YYEEEE. The CDR3 DNA sequence: TGTGCCAGCAGCTCTAAGGGAGCGGGAGGGCTAGAGACCCAGTACTTC. Its protein is CASSSKGAGGLETQYF.

The chain carries TRBV5-1 and TRBJ1-1; D remains unclear. The germline V gene encodes CDR1 SGHRS and CDR2 YFSETQ. The CDR3 runs 13 residues. V was clipped by 0 bases and J by 1 base, with 4 bases between them. CDR3 residues: CASSLGGNTEAFF. DNA for the CDR3: TGCGCCAGCAGCTTGGGAGGGAACACTGAAGCTTTCTTT.